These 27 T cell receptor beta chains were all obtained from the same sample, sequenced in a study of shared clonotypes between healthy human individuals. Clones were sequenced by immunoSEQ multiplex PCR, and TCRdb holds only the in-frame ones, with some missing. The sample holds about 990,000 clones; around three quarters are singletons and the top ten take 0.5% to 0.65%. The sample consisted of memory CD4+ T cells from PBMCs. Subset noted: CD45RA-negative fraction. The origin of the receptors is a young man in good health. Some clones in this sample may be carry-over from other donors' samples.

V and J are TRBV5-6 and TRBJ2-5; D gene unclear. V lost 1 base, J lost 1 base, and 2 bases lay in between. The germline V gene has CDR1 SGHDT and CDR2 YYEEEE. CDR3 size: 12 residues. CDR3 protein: CASSLLQETQYF. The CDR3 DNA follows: TGTGCCAGCAGCTTGCTCCAAGAGACCCAGTACTTC.

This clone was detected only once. The CDR3: CASSSVRTYEQYF. CDR3 DNA: TGTGCCAGCAGCTCGGTTAGGACCTACGAGCAGTACTTC. This rearrangement joins TRBV7-2 to TRBJ2-7; D call uncertain. The germline V and J ends were trimmed by 4 bases and 2 bases, with 9 bases remaining between them. Germline assignment: CDR1 SGHTA and CDR2 FQGNSA. This CDR3 has 13 residues.

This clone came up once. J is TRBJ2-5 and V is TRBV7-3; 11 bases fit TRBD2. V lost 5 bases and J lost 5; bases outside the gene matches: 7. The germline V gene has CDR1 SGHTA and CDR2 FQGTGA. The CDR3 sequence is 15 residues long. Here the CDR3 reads CASSDGLAGLETQYF. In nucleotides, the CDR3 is TGTGCCAGCAGCGACGGACTAGCGGGCTTGGAGACCCAGTACTTC.

CDR3 in amino acids: CASSNGGYRSEQYF. The CDR3 DNA follows: TGTGCCAGCAGCAACGGGGGATACCGCTCCGAGCAGTACTTC. This sequence joins TRBV25-1 and TRBJ2-7; tentatively, D is TRBD2 (6 bases). The germline CDR1 and CDR2 sequences are MGHDK and SYGVNS. This CDR3 contains 14 residues. V lost 6 bases to trimming and J lost 6 bases, with 18 bases between them.

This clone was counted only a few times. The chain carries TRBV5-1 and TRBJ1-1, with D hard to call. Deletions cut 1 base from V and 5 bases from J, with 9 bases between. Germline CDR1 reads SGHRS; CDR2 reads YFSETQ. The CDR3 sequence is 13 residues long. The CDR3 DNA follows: TGCGCCAGCAGCTTGTACGTGGGAACTGAAGCTTTCTTT. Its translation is CASSLYVGTEAFF. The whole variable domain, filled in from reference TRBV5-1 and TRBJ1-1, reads KAGVTQTPRYLIKTRGQQVTLSCSPISGHRSVSWYQQTPGQGLQFLFEYFSETQRNKGNFPGRFSGRQFSNSRSEMNVSTLELGDSALYLCASSLYVGTEAFFGQGTRLTVV.

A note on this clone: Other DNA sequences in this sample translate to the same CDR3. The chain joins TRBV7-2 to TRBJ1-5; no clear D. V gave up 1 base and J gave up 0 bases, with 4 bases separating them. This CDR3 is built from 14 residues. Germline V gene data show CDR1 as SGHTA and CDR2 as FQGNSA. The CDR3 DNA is TGTGCCAGCAGCTTAGACAGTAGCAATCAGCCCCAGCATTTT. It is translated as CASSLDSSNQPQHF.

The CDR3 reads CASSEYGASSYNEQFF. CDR3 sequence (DNA): TGTGCCAGCAGTGAATATGGGGCGAGCTCCTACAATGAGCAGTTCTTC. V and J are TRBV25-1 and TRBJ2-1; perhaps TRBD1 as D (5 bases). Per the germline V gene, CDR1 is MGHDK and CDR2 is SYGVNS. This CDR3 spans 16 amino acids. V was clipped by 0 bases and J by 0 bases, with 9 bases between them.

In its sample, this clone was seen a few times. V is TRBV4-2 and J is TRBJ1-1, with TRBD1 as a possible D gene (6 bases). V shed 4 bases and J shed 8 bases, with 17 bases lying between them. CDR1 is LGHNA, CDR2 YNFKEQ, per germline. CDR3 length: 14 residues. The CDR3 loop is CASSPVIRTEEAFF. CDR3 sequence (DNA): TGTGCCAGCAGCCCAGTCATCAGGACAGAGGAAGCTTTCTTT.

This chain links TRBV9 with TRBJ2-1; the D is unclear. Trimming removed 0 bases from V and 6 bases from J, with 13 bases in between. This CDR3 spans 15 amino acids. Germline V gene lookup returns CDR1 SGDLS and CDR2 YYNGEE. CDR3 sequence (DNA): TGTGCCAGCAGCGTAGAGGGCGGTATAGCCAATGAGCAGTTCTTC. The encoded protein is CASSVEGGIANEQFF.

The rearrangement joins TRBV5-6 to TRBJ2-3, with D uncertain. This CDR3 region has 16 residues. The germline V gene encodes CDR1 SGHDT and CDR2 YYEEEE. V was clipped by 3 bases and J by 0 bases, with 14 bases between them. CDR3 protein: CASSSGRWVSTDTQYF. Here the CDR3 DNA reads TGTGCCAGCAGCTCGGGCCGGTGGGTCAGCACAGATACGCAGTATTTT. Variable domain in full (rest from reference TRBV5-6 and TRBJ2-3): DAGVTQSPTHLIKTRGQQVTLRCSPKSGHDTVSWYQQALGQGPQFIFQYYEEEERQRGNFPDRFSGHQFPNYSSELNVNALLLGDSALYLCASSSGRWVSTDTQYFGPGTRLTVL.

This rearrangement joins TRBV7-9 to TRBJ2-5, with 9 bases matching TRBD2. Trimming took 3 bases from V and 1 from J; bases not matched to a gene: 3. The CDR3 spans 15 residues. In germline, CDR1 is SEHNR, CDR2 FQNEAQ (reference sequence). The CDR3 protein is CASSLYSGSQETQYF. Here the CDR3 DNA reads TGTGCCAGCAGCTTGTATAGCGGGAGCCAAGAGACCCAGTACTTC.

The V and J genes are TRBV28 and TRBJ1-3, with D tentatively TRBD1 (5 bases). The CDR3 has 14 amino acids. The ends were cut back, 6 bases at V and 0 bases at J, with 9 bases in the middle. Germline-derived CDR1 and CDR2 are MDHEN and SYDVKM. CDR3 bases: TGTGCCAGCAGACCAGGGTACTCTGGAAACACCATATATTTT. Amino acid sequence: CASRPGYSGNTIYF.

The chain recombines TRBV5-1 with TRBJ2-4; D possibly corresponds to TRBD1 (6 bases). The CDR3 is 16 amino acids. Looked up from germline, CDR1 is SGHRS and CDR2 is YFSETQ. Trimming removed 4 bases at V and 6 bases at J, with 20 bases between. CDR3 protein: CASSPGGTGSGNIQYF. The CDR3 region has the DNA TGCGCCAGCAGCCCGGGTGGTACAGGGTCGGGAAACATTCAGTACTTC.

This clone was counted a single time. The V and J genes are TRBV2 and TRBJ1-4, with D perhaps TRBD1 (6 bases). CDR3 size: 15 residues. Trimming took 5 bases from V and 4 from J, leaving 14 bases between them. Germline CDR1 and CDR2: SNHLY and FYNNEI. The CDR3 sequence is CASSPWGGGNEKLFF. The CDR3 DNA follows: TGTGCCAGCAGTCCCTGGGGGGGCGGTAATGAAAAACTGTTTTTT.

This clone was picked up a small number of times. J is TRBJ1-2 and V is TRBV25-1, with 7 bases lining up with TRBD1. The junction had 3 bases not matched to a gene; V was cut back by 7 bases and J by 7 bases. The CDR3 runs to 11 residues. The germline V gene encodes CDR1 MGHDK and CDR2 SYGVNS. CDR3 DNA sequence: TGTGCCAGCAATGACAGGGCTGGCTACACCTTC. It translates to CASNDRAGYTF.

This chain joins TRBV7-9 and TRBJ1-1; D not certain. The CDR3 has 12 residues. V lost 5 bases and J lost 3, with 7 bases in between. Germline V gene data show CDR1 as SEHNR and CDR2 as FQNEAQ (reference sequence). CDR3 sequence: CASSPGYTEAFF. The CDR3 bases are TGTGCCAGCAGCCCGGGATACACTGAAGCTTTCTTT.

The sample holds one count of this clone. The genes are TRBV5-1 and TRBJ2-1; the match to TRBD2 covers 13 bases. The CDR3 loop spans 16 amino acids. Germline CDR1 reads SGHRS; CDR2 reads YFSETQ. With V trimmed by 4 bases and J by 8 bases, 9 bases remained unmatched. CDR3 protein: CASSPQLAGGPDEQFF. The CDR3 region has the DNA TGCGCCAGCAGCCCCCAACTAGCGGGAGGGCCGGATGAGCAGTTCTTC. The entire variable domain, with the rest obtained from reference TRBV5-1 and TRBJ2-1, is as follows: KAGVTQTPRYLIKTRGQQVTLSCSPISGHRSVSWYQQTPGQGLQFLFEYFSETQRNKGNFPGRFSGRQFSNSRSEMNVSTLELGDSALYLCASSPQLAGGPDEQFFGPGTRLTVL.

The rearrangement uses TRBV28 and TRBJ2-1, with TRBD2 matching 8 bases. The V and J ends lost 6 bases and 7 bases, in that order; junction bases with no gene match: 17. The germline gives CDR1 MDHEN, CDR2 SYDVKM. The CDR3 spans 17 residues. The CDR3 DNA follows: TGTGCCAGCAGGGAGGGGGGAGCAGCGGGAGAGGTTAATGAGCAGTTCTTC. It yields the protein CASREGGAAGEVNEQFF. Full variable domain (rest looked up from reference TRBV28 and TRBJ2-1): DVKVTQSSRYLVKRTGEKVFLECVQDMDHENMFWYRQDPGLGLRLIYFSYDVKMKEKGDIPEGYSVSREKKERFSLILESASTNQTSMYLCASREGGAAGEVNEQFFGPGTRLTVL.

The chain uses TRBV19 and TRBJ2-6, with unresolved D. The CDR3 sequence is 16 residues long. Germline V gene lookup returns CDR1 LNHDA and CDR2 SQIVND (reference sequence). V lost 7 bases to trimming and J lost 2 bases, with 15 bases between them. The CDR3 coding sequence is TGTGCCAGTACCACTGCAACTGGGCCTGGGGCCAACGTCCTGACTTTC. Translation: CASTTATGPGANVLTF.

CDR3 sequence: CASILNGDTQYF. The CDR3 nucleotides read TGTGCCAGCATCCTGAATGGAGATACGCAGTATTTT. The chain employs TRBV7-9 and TRBJ2-3, with unresolved D. The ends were cut back, 7 bases at V and 5 bases at J, with 10 bases in the middle. Germline CDR1 is SEHNR and CDR2 is FQNEAQ (reference sequence). This CDR3 has 12 amino acids.

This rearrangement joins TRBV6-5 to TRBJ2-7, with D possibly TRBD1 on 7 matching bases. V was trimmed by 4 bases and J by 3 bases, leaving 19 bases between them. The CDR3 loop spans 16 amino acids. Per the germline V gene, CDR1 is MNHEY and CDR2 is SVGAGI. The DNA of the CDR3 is TGTGCCAGCAGTTCGCGGGACAGTCGGGCGCTCTACGAGCAGTACTTC. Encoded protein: CASSSRDSRALYEQYF.

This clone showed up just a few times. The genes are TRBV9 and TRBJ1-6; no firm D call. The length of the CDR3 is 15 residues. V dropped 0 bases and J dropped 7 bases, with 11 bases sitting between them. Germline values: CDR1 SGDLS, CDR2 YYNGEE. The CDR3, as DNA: TGTGCCAGCAGCGTAGAAGGAGCATTAAATTCACCCCTCCACTTT. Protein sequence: CASSVEGALNSPLHF.

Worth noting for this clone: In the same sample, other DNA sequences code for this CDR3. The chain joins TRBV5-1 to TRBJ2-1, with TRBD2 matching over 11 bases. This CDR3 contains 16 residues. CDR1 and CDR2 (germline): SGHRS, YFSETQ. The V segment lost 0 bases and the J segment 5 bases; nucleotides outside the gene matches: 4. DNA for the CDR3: TGCGCCAGCAGCTTGGCCCCGACTAGCGGGAACAATGAGCAGTTCTTC. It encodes CASSLAPTSGNNEQFF.

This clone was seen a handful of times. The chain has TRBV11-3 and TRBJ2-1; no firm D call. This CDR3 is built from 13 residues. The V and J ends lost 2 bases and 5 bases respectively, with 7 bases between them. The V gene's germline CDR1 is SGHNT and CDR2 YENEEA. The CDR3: CASSLNRDNEQFF. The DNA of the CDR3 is TGTGCCAGCAGCTTAAACAGAGACAATGAGCAGTTCTTC.

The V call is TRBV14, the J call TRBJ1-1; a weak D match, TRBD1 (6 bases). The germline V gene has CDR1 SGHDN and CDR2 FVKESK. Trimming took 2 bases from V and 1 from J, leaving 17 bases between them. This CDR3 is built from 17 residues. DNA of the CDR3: TGTGCCAGCAGCCAAAGGGGGTGGGCGACCGAGAACACTGAAGCTTTCTTT. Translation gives CASSQRGWATENTEAFF.

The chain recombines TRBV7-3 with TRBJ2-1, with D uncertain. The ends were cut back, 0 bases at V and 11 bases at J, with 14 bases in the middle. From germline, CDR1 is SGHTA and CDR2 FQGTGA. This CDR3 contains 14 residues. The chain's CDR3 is CASSLTLNSDQQFF. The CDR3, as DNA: TGTGCCAGCAGCTTAACACTGAACAGCGATCAGCAGTTCTTC.

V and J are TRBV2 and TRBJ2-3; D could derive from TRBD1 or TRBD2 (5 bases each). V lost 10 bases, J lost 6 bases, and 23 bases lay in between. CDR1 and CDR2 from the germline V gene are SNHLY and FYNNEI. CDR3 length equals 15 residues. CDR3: CANAQHLGGRDTQYF. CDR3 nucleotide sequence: TGTGCCAACGCCCAGCATCTTGGGGGTCGGGATACGCAGTATTTT.